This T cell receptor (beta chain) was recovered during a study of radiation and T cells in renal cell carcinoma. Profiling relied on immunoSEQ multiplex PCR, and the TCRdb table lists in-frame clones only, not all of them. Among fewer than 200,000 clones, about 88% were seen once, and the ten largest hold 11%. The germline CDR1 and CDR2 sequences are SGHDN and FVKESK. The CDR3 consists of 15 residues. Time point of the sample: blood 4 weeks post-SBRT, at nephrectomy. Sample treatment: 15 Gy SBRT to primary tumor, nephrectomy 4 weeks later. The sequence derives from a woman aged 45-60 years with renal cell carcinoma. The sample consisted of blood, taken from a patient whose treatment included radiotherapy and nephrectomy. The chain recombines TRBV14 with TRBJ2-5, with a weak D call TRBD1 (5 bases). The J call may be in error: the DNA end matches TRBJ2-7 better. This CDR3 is CASSQEARQPDEQYF. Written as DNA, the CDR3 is TGTGCCAGCAGTCAGGAAGCTAGACAGCCAGACGAGCAGTACTTC.